This passage covers 14 T cell receptor beta chains from one sample sequenced in a study of shared clonotypes between healthy human individuals. The protocol was immunoSEQ multiplex PCR, while the TCRdb copy is restricted to in-frame clones and leaves out a portion. The sample lists 400,000 to 550,000 clones, roughly 85% occurring once. Material for sequencing was PBMCs. The receptors derive from a woman aged 40 to 49 in good health. Some clones in this sample may be carry-over from other donors' samples.

The rearrangement joins TRBV7-2 to TRBJ1-1, with TRBD1 as a possible D gene (5 bases). There are 14 residues in the CDR3. Trimming left V 3 bases short and J 1 base short, with 9 bases between. Germline CDR1 and CDR2: SGHTA and FQGNSA. This CDR3 is CASSFGTRNTEAFF. The CDR3 DNA reads TGTGCCAGCAGCTTTGGGACTAGGAACACTGAAGCTTTCTTT.

The chain joins TRBV2 to TRBJ1-1; possible D gene TRBD1, 5 bases. V was trimmed by 8 bases and J by 8 bases, leaving 18 bases between them. The CDR3 length is 13 residues. Germline V CDR1 and CDR2: SNHLY, FYNNEI. The CDR3 loop reads CASRGFSKLEAFF. The CDR3 coding sequence is TGTGCCAGCCGGGGCTTTTCTAAGTTAGAAGCTTTCTTT. Full variable domain (missing parts from reference TRBV2 and TRBJ1-1): EPEVTQTPSHQVTQMGQEVILRCVPISNHLYFYWYRQILGQKVEFLVSFYNNEISEKSEIFDDQFSVERPDGSNFTLKIRSTKLEDSAMYFCASRGFSKLEAFFGQGTRLTVV.

The chain has TRBV6-5 and TRBJ2-3; TRBD2 matches 14 bases. Unmatched junction bases numbered 6, after V lost 10 bases and J lost 3 bases. The CDR3 extends over 15 amino acids. Looked up from germline, CDR1 is MNHEY and CDR2 is SVGAGI. DNA of the CDR3: TGTGCCAACAGGTGGACTAGCGGGAGGACAGATACGCAGTATTTT. Amino acid sequence: CANRWTSGRTDTQYF.

The V call is TRBV5-4, the J call TRBJ2-5; 11 positions match TRBD1. The trim removed 4 bases at V and 1 base at J, leaving 9 bases unmatched. This CDR3 contains 17 residues. In germline, CDR1 is SGHNT, CDR2 YYREEE (reference sequence). This CDR3 is CASSRAGTGGGQETQYF. In DNA form, the CDR3 reads TGTGCCAGCAGCCGCGCCGGGACAGGGGGAGGCCAAGAGACCCAGTACTTC.

The gene calls are TRBV11-2 and TRBJ2-1; D tentatively reads TRBD1 or TRBD2 (5 bases each). V lost 2 bases, J lost 6 bases, and 14 bases lay in between. From germline, CDR1 is SGHAT and CDR2 FQNNGV. The CDR3 runs to 15 residues. CDR3 bases: TGTGCCAGCAGCTTAAGTGAGGGGTTCGGCAATGAGCAGTTCTTC. Encoded protein: CASSLSEGFGNEQFF.

This clone was seen a few times. The chain couples TRBV5-1 to TRBJ2-5; 7 bases are shared with TRBD2. Germline V gives CDR1 SGHRS, CDR2 YFSETQ. The CDR3 covers 16 residues. V was clipped by 0 bases and J by 6 bases; unmatched bases: 11. CDR3 loop: CASSLELPASGKTQYF. CDR3 coding DNA: TGCGCCAGCAGCTTGGAGCTGCCGGCGAGCGGGAAGACCCAGTACTTC.

The rearrangement uses TRBV11-1 and TRBJ2-1; a weak D match, TRBD1 (5 bases). The CDR3 contains 11 residues. V lost 8 bases to trimming and J lost 9 bases, with 11 bases between them. The germline CDR1 and CDR2 sequences are SGHAT and FQDESV (reference sequence). The CDR3 is CASGAQVEQFF. Here the CDR3 DNA reads TGTGCCAGCGGGGCACAGGTTGAGCAGTTCTTC.

This rearrangement joins TRBV5-1 to TRBJ1-1; D unresolved. The V end was cut by 0 bases, the J end by 4 bases, with 13 bases between. The CDR3 runs to 15 residues. The germline V gene encodes CDR1 SGHRS and CDR2 YFSETQ. The CDR3 region is CASSLEGMGSTEAFF. CDR3 in DNA: TGCGCCAGCAGCTTGGAAGGGATGGGGAGCACTGAAGCTTTCTTT.

This clone was observed a few times. V usage is TRBV9 and J usage is TRBJ2-1; D is perhaps TRBD2 (7 bases). Germline V gene sequence: CDR1 SGDLS, CDR2 YYNGEE. The CDR3 covers 15 residues. Trimming removed 3 bases at V and 0 bases at J, with 10 bases between. The CDR3 sequence: CASSAGGPSYNEQFF. The CDR3 region has the DNA TGTGCCAGCAGCGCCGGGGGGCCCTCCTACAATGAGCAGTTCTTC. Full variable domain (rest looked up from reference TRBV9 and TRBJ2-1): DSGVTQTPKHLITATGQRVTLRCSPRSGDLSVYWYQQSLDQGLQFLIQYYNGEERAKGNILERFSAQQFPDLHSELNLSSLELGDSALYFCASSAGGPSYNEQFFGPGTRLTVL.

This clone turned up a few times. The J gene is TRBJ2-7, the V gene TRBV6-5; TRBD1 might be the D (5 bases). Germline CDR1 is MNHEY and CDR2 is SVGAGI. The germline V and J ends were trimmed by 7 bases and 6 bases, with 19 bases remaining between them. The CDR3 has 14 amino acids. In DNA form, the CDR3 reads TGTGCCAGCATGGGGCTGAGATCTAGGTTCGAGCAGTACTTC. Its protein product is CASMGLRSRFEQYF.

The table lists this clone with a few counts. CDR3: CASSLWARGGQDGYTF. Written as DNA, the CDR3 is TGCGCCAGCAGCTTGTGGGCTCGCGGGGGCCAGGATGGCTACACCTTC. V and J are TRBV5-1 and TRBJ1-2, with D possibly TRBD1 on 6 matching bases. CDR3 size: 16 residues. Trimming pared 1 base from V and 6 bases from J, leaving 19 bases between. The germline V gene encodes CDR1 SGHRS and CDR2 YFSETQ.

This clone was seen only a few times. CDR3 loop: CASSVQGGRNIQYF. The CDR3 region has the DNA TGCGCCAGCAGCGTGCAAGGGGGACGGAACATTCAGTACTTC. J is TRBJ2-4 and V is TRBV5-1, with D possibly TRBD1 on 6 matching bases. The CDR3 has 14 residues. V was pared by 4 bases and J by 7 bases, with 15 bases between. Per germline, CDR1 SGHRS and CDR2 YFSETQ. The full variable domain, completed using reference TRBV5-1 and TRBJ2-4, is KAGVTQTPRYLIKTRGQQVTLSCSPISGHRSVSWYQQTPGQGLQFLFEYFSETQRNKGNFPGRFSGRQFSNSRSEMNVSTLELGDSALYLCASSVQGGRNIQYFGAGTRLSVL.

The chain uses TRBV5-4 and TRBJ2-6; D possibly corresponds to TRBD1 (7 bases). The CDR3 sequence is 18 residues long. The V gene lost 3 bases and the J gene lost 0 bases, with 16 bases spanning the gap. CDR1 is SGHNT, CDR2 YYREEE, per germline (reference sequence). The CDR3 loop is CASSSGGTASSGANVLTF. The CDR3 coding sequence is TGTGCCAGCAGCTCAGGGGGGACGGCGAGCTCTGGGGCCAACGTCCTGACTTTC.

This rearrangement joins TRBV2 to TRBJ1-5; D is possibly TRBD1 (5 bases). The length of the CDR3 is 13 residues. The germline V and J ends were trimmed by 7 bases and 1 base, with 8 bases remaining between them. CDR1 and CDR2 from the germline V gene are SNHLY and FYNNEI. In nucleotides, the CDR3 is TGTGCCAGCACTGGGGGAAGCAATCAGCCCCAGCATTTT. Amino acids: CASTGGSNQPQHF.